The clone carrying this T cell receptor (beta chain) was detected ten times or more. The antigen is unknown. This entry is derived from a study of CD8 T cells in ankylosing spondylitis. This CDR3 is built from 16 residues. Trimming left V 2 bases short and J 1 base short, with 16 bases between. Germline V gene sequence: CDR1 DFQATT, CDR2 SNEGSKA (reference sequence). Findings and caveats of the study: One TCR beta motif, made up of 7 or 8 highly homologous variants, appeared characteristic of ankylosing spondylitis blood. Disease-linked clones bore a CD8+ phenotype, appearing relatively rarely in peripheral blood. Disease-linked clones were reportedly significantly enriched in matched ankylosing spondylitis synovial fluid.

TCRdb called the 5' RACE reads again in MiXCR, with one record for every CDR3 protein. The repertoire holds about 36,000 distinct CDR3 sequences, with 4.5% to 6% as singletons. The TCR was taken from a male donor with ankylosing spondylitis or in good health (not recorded which). Material: blood, either unsorted or a sorted T cell fraction (not recorded which). J is TRBJ2-3 and V is TRBV20-1, with D maybe TRBD2 (6 bases). The CDR3 is CSARLSGVRGTDTQYF. In DNA form, the CDR3 reads TGCAGTGCTAGACTTAGCGGAGTCCGGGGCACAGATACGCAGTATTTT.